This T cell receptor (beta chain) came from a study of patients and donors after allogeneic stem cell transplantation. J was trimmed by 7 bases and V by 4 bases; bases with no gene match: 12. The V gene's germline CDR1 is SGHKS and CDR2 YYEKEE (reference sequence). The CDR3 is made up of 15 amino acids. TCRdb called the RT-PCR reads again in MiXCR, with one record for every CDR3 protein. The data show 200,000 to 250,000 distinct CDR3 sequences, with 13% to 15% seen just once and 11% held by the top ten. The chain combines TRBV5-5 with TRBJ1-2; 8 bases map to TRBD1. This sequence originates from a human donor who was either an allogeneic HSCT recipient or a stem cell or donor lymphocyte infusion donor (not recorded which). It is not recorded whose cells these are; they may come from a transplant donor. The specimen was blood, either unsorted or a sorted T cell fraction (not recorded which). CDR3 DNA: TGTGCCAGCAGCCGCGATGGACAGGGCTCCGGTGGCTACACCTTC. It codes for CASSRDGQGSGGYTF. Full variable domain (rest looked up from reference TRBV5-5 and TRBJ1-2): DAGVTQSPTHLIKTRGQQVTLRCSPISGHKSVSWYQQVLGQGPQFIFQYYEKEERGRGNFPDRFSARQFPNYSSELNVNALLLGDSALYLCASSRDGQGSGGYTFGSGTRLTVV.